This T cell receptor beta chain was profiled in a study of CXCR3-negative and CXCR3-positive naive CD8 T cells. The CDR3 is 14 residues long. In germline, CDR1 is MDHEN, CDR2 SYDVKM. cDNA libraries for TRB were generated by 5' RACE incorporating UMI labels. TCRdb re-called the 5' RACE reads; one entry per CDR3 protein, DNA not given. This sample's table reports over 100,000 distinct CDR3 sequences. The gene calls are TRBV28 and TRBJ2-7; TCRdb reports TRBD2, a call that lacks DNA to check it against. The receptor was derived from a human donor in good health. Some clones in this sample may be carry-over from other donors' samples. Sequenced material: naive CXCR3- CD8+ T cells from blood. Sample subset: CD45RO-CCR7+CD27+CD95- naive CD8+ T cells lacking CXCR3 (TNR3-). CDR3 residues: CASSPTSSSYEQYF.